This T cell receptor beta chain was identified during a study of low-dose radiotherapy and immunotherapy resistance in tumors. In the study overall: Every 2 weeks, cohort 1 got 0.5 Gy, reaching 6.5 Gy to the planning target volume. The regimen for patients comprised intravenous nivolumab 240 mg every two weeks plus intravenous ipilimumab 1 mg/kg every six weeks.

V shed 4 bases and J 3 bases; nucleotides not matched to a gene: 7. Germline CDR1 reads LGHDT; CDR2 reads YNNKEL (reference sequence). The CDR3 has 15 amino acids. TRAV- and TRBV-specific primers primed first-strand cDNA, covering alpha and beta chains. A roughly 22-cycle PCR with a constant-region primer and V-primer adapter amplified TCRs. MiXCR was run by TCRdb on the reads, yielding one entry per CDR3 protein. The sample shows more than 10,000 distinct CDR3 sequences, about three fifths of them seen only once. The therapy administered to donors comprised nivolumab, ipilimumab, aspirin, low-dose cyclophosphamide and low-dose radiotherapy. Patients qualified if they had advanced solid tumors that lacked tumor-infiltrating lymphocytes.

The chain uses TRBV3-1 and TRBJ2-7, with 9 bases that match TRBD2. The TCR originated in a human donor with advanced metastatic prostate, ovarian, gallbladder or colorectal cancer (not recorded which). This table probably holds off-target reads from a library built for another chain. CDR3 coding DNA: TGTGCCAGCAGCCCTAAGAATAGCGGGAGCTACGAGCAGTACTTC. Translating gives CASSPKNSGSYEQYF.